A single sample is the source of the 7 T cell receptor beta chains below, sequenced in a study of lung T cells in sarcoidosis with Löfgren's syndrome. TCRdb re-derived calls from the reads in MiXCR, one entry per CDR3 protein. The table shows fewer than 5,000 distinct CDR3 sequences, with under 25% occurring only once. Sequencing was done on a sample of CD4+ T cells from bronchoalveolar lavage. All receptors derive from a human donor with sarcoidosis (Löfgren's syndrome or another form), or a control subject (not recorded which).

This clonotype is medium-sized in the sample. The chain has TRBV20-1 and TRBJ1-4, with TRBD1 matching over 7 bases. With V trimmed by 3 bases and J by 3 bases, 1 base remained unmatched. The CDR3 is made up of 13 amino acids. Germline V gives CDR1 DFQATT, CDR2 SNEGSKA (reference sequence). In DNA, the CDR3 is TGCAGTGCTAGTGGGACAGCTAATGAAAAACTGTTTTTT. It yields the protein CSASGTANEKLFF.

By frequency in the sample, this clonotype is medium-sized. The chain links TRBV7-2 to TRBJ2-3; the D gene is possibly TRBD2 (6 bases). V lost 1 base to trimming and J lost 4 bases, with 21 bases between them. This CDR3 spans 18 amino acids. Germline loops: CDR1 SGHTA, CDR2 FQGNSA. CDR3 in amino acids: CASSLGGLTGKVSDTQYF. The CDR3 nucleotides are TGTGCCAGCAGCTTAGGCGGACTAACGGGGAAGGTCTCAGATACGCAGTATTTT.

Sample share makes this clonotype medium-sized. CDR3 nucleotide sequence: TGTGCCAGCAGCGTGGACCGGGATCAGCCCCAGCATTTT. Protein product: CASSVDRDQPQHF. The chain is built from TRBV5-4 and TRBJ1-5; D gene ambiguous. Per the germline V gene, CDR1 is SGHNT and CDR2 is YYREEE (reference sequence). The CDR3 runs 13 residues. V lost 4 bases to trimming and J lost 5 bases, with 10 bases between them.

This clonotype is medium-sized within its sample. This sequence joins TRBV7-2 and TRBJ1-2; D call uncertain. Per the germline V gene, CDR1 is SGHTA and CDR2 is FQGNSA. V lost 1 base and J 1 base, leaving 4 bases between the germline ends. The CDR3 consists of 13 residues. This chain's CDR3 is CASSLDHNYGYTF. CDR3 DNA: TGTGCCAGCAGCTTAGACCATAACTATGGCTACACCTTC.

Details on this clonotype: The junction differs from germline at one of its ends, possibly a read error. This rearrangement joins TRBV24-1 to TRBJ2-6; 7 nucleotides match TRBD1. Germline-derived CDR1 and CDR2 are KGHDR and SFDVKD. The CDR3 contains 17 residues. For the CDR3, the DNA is TGTGCCACCAGTGATCATCAACAGGGGTGTGGGGCCAACGCCCTGACTTTC. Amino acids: CATSDHQQGCGANALTF.

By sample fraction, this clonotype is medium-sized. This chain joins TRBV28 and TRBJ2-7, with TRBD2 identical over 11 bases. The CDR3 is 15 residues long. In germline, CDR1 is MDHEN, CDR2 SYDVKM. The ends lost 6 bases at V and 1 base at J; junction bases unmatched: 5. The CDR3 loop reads CASSLRLAGSYEQYF. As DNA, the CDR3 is TGTGCCAGCAGCCTTCGACTAGCGGGGTCCTACGAGCAGTACTTC.

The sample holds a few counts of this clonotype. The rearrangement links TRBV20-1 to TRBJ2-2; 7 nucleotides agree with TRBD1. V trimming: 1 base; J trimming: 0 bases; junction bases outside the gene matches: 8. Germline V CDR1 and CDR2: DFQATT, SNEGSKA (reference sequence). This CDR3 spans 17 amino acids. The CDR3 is CSARGLRGLANTGELFF. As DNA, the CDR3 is TGCAGTGCTAGAGGTCTAAGGGGGCTCGCGAACACCGGGGAGCTGTTTTTT.